This TCR beta chain was profiled in a study of T cell changes during pregnancy in multiple sclerosis (dated by TCRdb to about 2019). About the investigation overall: Changes in the T cell repertoire over the course of pregnancy were examined in this study in women with multiple sclerosis.

From the cysteine up to the phenylalanine, the CDR3 has a length of 14 residues. This entry keeps only the CDR3 DNA: 42 bases, framed from base 1. Taken from the germline V gene, the CDR1 and CDR2 loops are SGHVS and FNYEAQ. For this chain, trimming is 5 bases at the V end and 8 bases at the J end, and the number of junction bases without a gene match is 6. Receptors were amplified or captured by the immunoSEQ multiplex PCR assay. TCRdb provides this immuneACCESS table in a form limited to in-frame rearrangements. Some clones are lacking; in checked studies, under half of them reflect an unresolved V gene, and why the rest are absent is not known. In all, the sample holds tens of thousands of clones, and 92% of those were seen once. Of the sample, around 2.7% falls within the top ten clones. In regard to this clone: What this receptor recognizes is not known. No qualities accompany the bases; no much larger clone lies one base away.

The rearrangement joined TRBV7-6 to TRBJ2-2, with 9 bases aligning to TRBD1. The source was peripheral blood, collected in the second trimester of pregnancy. This clonotype originated in a female donor in good health, enrolled as a control in a pregnancy study. The bases read TGTGCCAGCAGCCAAACAGGGGGCCTAGGGGAGCTGTTTTTT. Translated, it gives CASSQTGGLGELFF.